The following is a T cell receptor beta chain sequence with its context. Its antigen is not known. The sample is drawn from a study of CXCR3-negative and CXCR3-positive naive CD8 T cells. Study background: Sequencing yielded some 150 million TRB reads, roughly 1.5 +/- 0.3 million per library. Notes on the study in general: Cryopreservation partially decreased CXCR3 expression, and most assays used fresh PBMCs. Naive cells used TRBV-TRBJ genes in much the same way whether CXCR3-negative or CXCR3-positive; memory cells did not. CXCR3-positive naive cells had TRB CDR3s that were more hydrophobic than CXCR3-negative naive cells had.

Germline CDR1 and CDR2: DFQATT and SNEGSKA (reference sequence). The CDR3 loop spans 13 amino acids. Researchers prepared the TRB cDNA libraries using 5' RACE with UMI labels. TCRdb reworked the 5' RACE reads into one entry per CDR3 protein, no DNA. Its table records under 50,000 distinct CDR3 sequences. The TCR originated in a human donor in good health. Some clones in this sample may be carry-over from other donors' samples. Sequencing was carried out using naive CXCR3- CD8+ T cells from blood. Stated subset: CD45RO-CCR7+CD27+CD95- naive CD8+ T cells lacking CXCR3 (TNR3-). This rearrangement joins TRBV20-1 to TRBJ2-1; TCRdb's D call of TRBD2 is untestable without DNA. The CDR3 sequence is CSARVTGPYEQFF.